What follows are 26 T cell receptor beta chains derived from one specimen sequenced in a study of blood T cell repertoires in COVID-19. TCRdb's table, derived via immunoSEQ multiplex PCR, lists solely in-frame clones and lacks some. The top ten hold approximately 2.5% of the sample, which has about 30,000 clones, about 91% seen once. Sequenced input: peripheral blood. Receptors originate from a man aged 50-60 years with active COVID-19.

In DNA form, the CDR3 reads TGTGCCAGCAGCTTAAAACCGGGACTAGCGGGAGGGCCCTACGAGCAGTACTTC. It yields the protein CASSLKPGLAGGPYEQYF. This rearrangement joins TRBV11-2 to TRBJ2-7; TRBD2 matches 16 bases. The germline gives CDR1 SGHAT, CDR2 FQNNGV. The CDR3 is 18 residues long. With 2 bases clipped from V and 2 bases from J, the junction kept 6 bases outside the gene matches.

The chain carries TRBV2 and TRBJ2-7; TRBD2 is a possible D gene (6 bases). Deletions cut 7 bases from V and 1 base from J, with 11 bases between. The CDR3 is 13 residues long. CDR1 and CDR2 (germline): SNHLY, FYNNEI. CDR3: CASTKGGSYEQYF. CDR3 nucleotide sequence: TGTGCCAGCACGAAGGGAGGATCCTACGAGCAGTACTTC. The full variable domain, its missing parts supplied by reference TRBV2 and TRBJ2-7, is EPEVTQTPSHQVTQMGQEVILRCVPISNHLYFYWYRQILGQKVEFLVSFYNNEISEKSEIFDDQFSVERPDGSNFTLKIRSTKLEDSAMYFCASTKGGSYEQYFGPGTRLTVT.

The V and J genes are TRBV4-1 and TRBJ2-7, with 8 bases that match TRBD2. CDR1 and CDR2 from the germline V gene are MGHRA and YSYEKL. This CDR3 is built from 18 residues. The trim removed 4 bases at V and 0 bases at J, leaving 14 bases unmatched. The DNA for the CDR3 is TGCGCCAGCAGCCGGGGCGACAGAGGGGGGACTAGCTCCTACGAGCAGTACTTC. It is translated as CASSRGDRGGTSSYEQYF.

V and J are TRBV2 and TRBJ2-7; D is ambiguous. Germline CDR1 is SNHLY and CDR2 is FYNNEI. Trimming left V 7 bases short and J 4 bases short, with 8 bases between. The CDR3 has 11 residues. For the CDR3, the DNA is TGTGCCAGCACCTCCAGGTACGAGCAGTACTTC. As protein: CASTSRYEQYF.

The chain has TRBV12-5 and TRBJ2-3; D may be TRBD2 (6 bases). The CDR3 spans 17 residues. Looked up from germline, CDR1 is LGHNT and CDR2 is FRNRAP. Deletions cut 0 bases from V and 6 bases from J, with 19 bases between. The CDR3: CASGLVLVGRGPDTQYF. For the CDR3, the DNA is TGTGCTAGTGGTTTGGTACTCGTGGGGCGGGGCCCTGATACGCAGTATTTT.

The genes are TRBV11-1 and TRBJ1-1; TRBD1 matches 9 bases. In germline, CDR1 is SGHAT, CDR2 FQDESV (reference sequence). There are 14 residues in the CDR3. The ends lost 6 bases at V and 7 bases at J; junction bases unmatched: 9. In nucleotides, the CDR3 is TGTGCCAGCAGGAAAGGACAGGGGCCCAGTGAAGCTTTCTTT. Protein product: CASRKGQGPSEAFF.

This clone has a single count. This chain uses TRBV6-5 with TRBJ2-2, with 7 bases aligning to TRBD2. CDR3 length: 16 amino acids. From germline, CDR1 is MNHEY and CDR2 SVGAGI. Trimming at V came to 2 bases and at J to 3 bases, leaving 6 bases not matched to a gene. The CDR3 loop reads CASSYTASGHTGELFF. The CDR3 region has the DNA TGTGCCAGCAGTTACACAGCTAGCGGCCACACCGGGGAGCTGTTTTTT.

The chain is built from TRBV19 and TRBJ1-4; perhaps TRBD1 as D (5 bases). V was cut by 1 base and J by 14 bases, with 20 bases left in between. The CDR3 is 15 amino acids. The germline V gene encodes CDR1 LNHDA and CDR2 SQIVND (reference sequence). The CDR3 loop is CASSIAGGSGVPLFF. CDR3 sequence (DNA): TGTGCCAGTAGTATAGCCGGGGGGTCGGGTGTCCCGCTGTTTTTT.

The chain recombines TRBV28 with TRBJ1-5; D not resolved. The ends were cut back, 3 bases at V and 9 bases at J, with 9 bases in the middle. The CDR3 consists of 12 residues. CDR1 is MDHEN, CDR2 SYDVKM, per germline. CDR3 sequence: CASSLQQLPQHF. In DNA form, the CDR3 reads TGTGCCAGCAGTTTGCAACAGCTGCCCCAGCATTTT.

This chain joins TRBV29-1 and TRBJ2-7, with TRBD1 identical over 10 bases. Germline V gene lookup returns CDR1 SQVTM and CDR2 ANQGSEA. Trimming cost V 1 base and J 7 bases; bases outside gene matches: 7. The CDR3 spans 14 residues. CDR3 DNA sequence: TGCAGCGTTGAAGCCGGGGACAGGGGATCAGAGCAGTACTTC. Protein product: CSVEAGDRGSEQYF.

This sequence joins TRBV3-1 (or the pseudogene TRBV3-2) and TRBJ2-5; TRBD2 agrees at 7 bases. The length of the CDR3 is 16 residues. After removal of 5 bases from V and 0 bases from J, the junction contained 9 bases not matched to a gene. Germline V gene data show CDR1 as LGHDT and CDR2 as YNNKEL (reference sequence). The CDR3 region has the DNA TGTGCCAGCAGCTCAGGACTAGACCCCTACCAAGAGACCCAGTACTTC. This sequence encodes CASSSGLDPYQETQYF.

The chain recombines TRBV5-1 with TRBJ2-1; D gene unclear. V dropped 1 base and J dropped 1 base, with 15 bases sitting between them. CDR1 SGHRS and CDR2 YFSETQ come from the germline V gene. This CDR3 is 17 amino acids long. The CDR3 reads CASSLFQSEASYNEQFF. The CDR3 DNA reads as TGCGCCAGCAGCTTGTTCCAATCCGAGGCGTCCTACAATGAGCAGTTCTTC.

The CDR3 protein is CATSEQTRESYNEQFF. CDR3 in DNA: TGTGCCACCAGCGAACAGACTAGGGAGTCCTACAATGAGCAGTTCTTC. V gene TRBV24-1 combines with J gene TRBJ2-1; D perhaps matches TRBD2 (6 bases). CDR3 size: 16 residues. Germline CDR1 KGHDR, CDR2 SFDVKD. The V gene lost 7 bases and the J gene lost 1 base, with 16 bases spanning the gap.

This chain connects TRBV7-8 to TRBJ1-6, with D hard to call. V lost 3 bases and J 7 bases, leaving 7 bases between the germline ends. Germline V lookup: CDR1 SGHVS, CDR2 FQNEAQ. This CDR3 comprises 13 residues. The CDR3 loop is CASSFLQNSPLHF. The CDR3 DNA follows: TGTGCCAGCAGCTTTCTACAGAATTCACCCCTCCACTTT.

The chain recombines TRBV19 with TRBJ2-3, with TRBD1 matching 11 bases. Germline lookup yields CDR1 LNHDA and CDR2 SQIVND (reference sequence). The CDR3 runs 15 residues. V lost 9 bases, J lost 4 bases, and 9 bases stayed unmatched. This chain's CDR3 is CASRRVGQGADTQYF. The CDR3 DNA is TGTGCCAGCCGCCGGGTGGGACAGGGGGCAGATACGCAGTATTTT. The entire variable domain, with the rest obtained from reference TRBV19 and TRBJ2-3, is as follows: DGGITQSPKYLFRKEGQNVTLSCEQNLNHDAMYWYRQDPGQGLRLIYYSQIVNDFQKGDIAEGYSVSREKKESFPLTVTSAQKNPTAFYLCASRRVGQGADTQYFGPGTRLTVL.

This clone showed up just once. The chain carries TRBV21-1 and TRBJ2-1; TRBD2 is taken as the D call from the table, unchecked against the DNA. TRBV21-1 is a pseudogene. This CDR3 contains 17 residues. CDR3 sequence: CASSKAKVSHTSLEQFF. In nucleotides, the CDR3 is TGTGCCAGCAGCAAGGCTAAGGTTTCCCATACTAGCCTAGAGCAGTTCTTC.

A single count supports this clone. The V gene is TRBV30, the J gene TRBJ2-7, with TRBD2 matching 10 bases. This CDR3 contains 13 residues. Germline V gene data show CDR1 as GTSNPN and CDR2 as SVGIG (reference sequence). V trimming: 1 base; J trimming: 10 bases; junction bases outside the gene matches: 7. CDR3 sequence reads: CAWSEPGLAFQYF. The CDR3 bases are TGTGCCTGGAGTGAACCGGGACTAGCGTTCCAGTACTTC.

The chain is built from TRBV23-1 and TRBJ1-5, with a possible D match to TRBD1 (6 bases). TRBV23-1 is given ORF status, its function remaining uncertain. The CDR3 is made up of 15 amino acids. The V gene lost 4 bases and the J gene lost 7 bases, with 17 bases spanning the gap. In DNA form, the CDR3 reads TGCGCCAGCAGTCTCGCTCGGGGGGCGGGCCAGCCCCAGCATTTT. The encoded protein is CASSLARGAGQPQHF.

The V and J genes are TRBV12-3 or TRBV12-4 and TRBJ1-6, with a tentative D call TRBD1 (5 bases). Trimming took off 1 base at V and 7 bases at J, with 5 bases between the two ends. The CDR3 is made up of 13 amino acids. The CDR3 reads CASSLGTNSPLHF. For the CDR3, the DNA is TGTGCCAGCAGTTTAGGGACAAATTCACCCCTCCACTTT.

The chain carries TRBV15 and TRBJ2-7; TRBD2 matches 10 bases. The length of the CDR3 is 14 residues. The ends lost 8 bases at V and 6 bases at J; junction bases unmatched: 10. Germline CDR1 reads LNHNV; CDR2 reads YYDKDF (reference sequence). CDR3 sequence: CATSWSGRVGEQYF. Written as DNA, the CDR3 is TGTGCCACCTCCTGGAGCGGGAGGGTGGGCGAGCAGTACTTC.

The chain has TRBV24-1 and TRBJ1-4; a weak D match, TRBD1 (6 bases). CDR3 length: 12 residues. Germline lookup yields CDR1 KGHDR and CDR2 SFDVKD. V was cut by 3 bases and J by 10 bases, with 8 bases left in between. The CDR3 reads CATSDEQGKLFF. CDR3 sequence (DNA): TGTGCCACCAGTGATGAACAGGGAAAACTGTTTTTT.

The V and J genes are TRBV7-3 and TRBJ1-1, with D unresolved. The CDR3 sequence is 13 residues long. V dropped 4 bases and J dropped 1 base, with 7 bases sitting between them. Germline assignment: CDR1 SGHTA and CDR2 FQGTGA. Here the CDR3 reads CASSSTRNTEAFF. CDR3 nucleotides: TGTGCCAGCAGCTCCACCAGGAACACTGAAGCTTTCTTT.

The rearrangement uses TRBV24-1 and TRBJ2-3; a weak D match, TRBD1 (6 bases). V gave up 4 bases and J gave up 6 bases, with 10 bases separating them. CDR1 KGHDR and CDR2 SFDVKD come from the germline V gene. This CDR3 comprises 13 residues. CDR3 protein: CATSDRDRDTQYF. CDR3 coding DNA: TGTGCCACCAGTGACCGAGACAGGGATACGCAGTATTTT.

The V gene is TRBV30, the J gene TRBJ1-5, with TRBD1 identical over 11 bases. The J segment lost 4 bases and the V segment lost 3 bases, leaving 2 bases of the junction unmatched. CDR3 length equals 14 residues. Germline V gene sequence: CDR1 GTSNPN, CDR2 SVGIG (reference sequence). CDR3 protein: CAWSGTGGNQPQHF. The CDR3, as DNA: TGTGCCTGGAGCGGGACAGGGGGAAATCAGCCCCAGCATTTT.

V and J are TRBV10-2 and TRBJ2-7; 13 bases match TRBD2. V shed 11 bases, J shed 9 bases, and the junction held 10 bases outside the gene matches. The CDR3 is made up of 13 amino acids. Germline-derived CDR1 and CDR2 are WSHSY and SAAADI. CDR3 residues: CASRLAGGPGQYF. The CDR3 bases are TGCGCCTCAAGACTAGCGGGAGGCCCGGGGCAGTACTTC.

The chain combines TRBV2 with TRBJ2-2, with 9 bases aligning to TRBD2. This CDR3 region has 17 residues. Per germline, CDR1 SNHLY and CDR2 FYNNEI. Unmatched junction bases numbered 10, after V lost 5 bases and J lost 3 bases. The CDR3 DNA is TGTGCCAGCAGTCTCCCACTAGCGGGTGCTGACACCGGGGAGCTGTTTTTT. This encodes CASSLPLAGADTGELFF.